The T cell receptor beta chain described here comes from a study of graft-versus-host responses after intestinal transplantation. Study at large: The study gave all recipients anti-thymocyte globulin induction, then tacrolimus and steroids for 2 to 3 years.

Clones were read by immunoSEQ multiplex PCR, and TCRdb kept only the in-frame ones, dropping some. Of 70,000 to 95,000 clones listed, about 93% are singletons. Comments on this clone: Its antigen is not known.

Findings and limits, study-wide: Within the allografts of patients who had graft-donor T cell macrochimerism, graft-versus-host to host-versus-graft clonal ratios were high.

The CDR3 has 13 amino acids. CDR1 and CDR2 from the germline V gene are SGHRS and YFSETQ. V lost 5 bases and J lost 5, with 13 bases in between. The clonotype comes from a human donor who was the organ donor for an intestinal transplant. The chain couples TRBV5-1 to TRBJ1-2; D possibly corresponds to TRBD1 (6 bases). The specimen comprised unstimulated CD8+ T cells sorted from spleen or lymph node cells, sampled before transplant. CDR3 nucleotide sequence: TGCGCCAGCAGAGGGGGTTTAGGGTATGGCTACACCTTC. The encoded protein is CASRGGLGYGYTF.